This TCR beta chain is drawn from a study of blood T cells in healthy people across ages. V lost 7 bases, J lost 6 bases, and 18 bases lay in between. The CDR3 is made up of 14 amino acids. From germline, CDR1 is MGHRA and CDR2 YSYEKL. Using a J-beta primer mix together with a sample-barcoded 5' primer, a second PCR was run for roughly 6 to 12 cycles. Each CDR3 protein is one row after TCRdb ran MiXCR on the 5' RACE reads. The table has some 920,000 distinct CDR3 sequences, roughly half seen once. The receptor was derived from a woman aged 55-69 years in good health. This chain links TRBV4-1 with TRBJ1-1, with D perhaps TRBD1 (5 bases). Source material: blood. CDR3 bases: TGCGCCAGCACCTGGACACTAGTCTTCGCTGAAGCTTTCTTT. Protein sequence: CASTWTLVFAEAFF.